The entry below describes one TCR beta chain. Its antigen is not known. TCRdb's table, derived via immunoSEQ multiplex PCR, lists solely in-frame clones and lacks some. This sample has roughly 1,100,000 clones, with around 74% found just once. The data belong to a study of shared clonotypes between healthy human individuals. Germline-derived CDR1 and CDR2 are SGHAT and FQNNGV. There are 14 residues in the CDR3. The ends lost 5 bases at V and 8 bases at J; junction bases unmatched: 11. Findings and caveats of the study: A generally larger estimated richness was seen in naive subsets than in memory subsets. Sharing across a few donors was seen in 4% to 6.5% of naive CD4 clonotypes. It was the non-shared clonotypes that had lower generation probabilities than clonotypes shared by all four donors.

A CD45RA+ naive subset and a CD45RA-negative memory subset were split from CD4+ cells. Sequenced input: memory CD4+ T cells sorted from blood. Regarding subset: CD45RA-negative fraction. The TCR sequence derives from a man aged 18-30 years in good health. This chain links TRBV11-2 with TRBJ1-2; TRBD1 matches 7 bases. The CDR3 loop reads CASSLSTGIDGYTF. The CDR3 nucleotides are TGTGCCAGCAGCCTCTCGACAGGGATCGACGGCTACACCTTC. The variable domain in full, with the rest retrieved from reference TRBV11-2 and TRBJ1-2, is EAGVAQSPRYKIIEKRQSVAFWCNPISGHATLYWYQQILGQGPKLLIQFQNNGVVDDSQLPKDRFSAERLKGVDSTLKIQPAKLEDSAVYLCASSLSTGIDGYTFGSGTRLTVV.